A selection of T cell receptor beta chains follows, all from one sample in a study of cytomegalovirus exposure and HLA in healthy donors. TCRdb keeps only in-frame clones here, not all; method: immunoSEQ multiplex PCR. The data show about 140,000 clones, with around 82% seen just once and 2% to 3% held by the top ten. The specimen was PBMCs. These receptors all come from a woman aged 18-35 years in good health and CMV-seropositive. Both conserved end residues are part of each CDR3. Fields, in order: V gene, D gene, clone size, J gene, CDR3 protein, CDR3 DNA. D genes are given only for firm matches. Clone size appears in some rows only: once, few, many, or a class for an expanded clone.

TRBV6-4	TRBD2	.	TRBJ2-1	CASSESGGLNEQFF	TGTGCCAGCAGTGAAAGCGGGGGCCTCAATGAGCAGTTCTTC
TRBV2	.	.	TRBJ1-6	CASRGPGAREGSPLHF	TGTGCCAGCAGGGGACCGGGGGCCAGGGAGGGTTCACCCCTCCACTTT
TRBV10-2	TRBD2	.	TRBJ2-7	CASSDPQGGSYEQYF	TGCGCCAGCAGTGACCCCCAGGGAGGGTCGTACGAGCAGTACTTC
TRBV29-1	TRBD1	.	TRBJ1-2	CSAVDRGHYGYTF	TGCAGCGCAGTCGACAGGGGGCACTATGGCTACACCTTC
TRBV4-3	TRBD2	.	TRBJ2-1	CASSQDSPSGGTEEQFF	TGCGCCAGCAGCCAAGATTCGCCTAGCGGGGGGACCGAGGAGCAGTTCTTC
TRBV5-6	TRBD1	.	TRBJ1-6	CASSPRQGVNSPLHF	TGTGCCAGCAGCCCAAGACAGGGGGTAAATTCACCCCTCCACTTT
TRBV5-6	.	.	TRBJ2-6	CASLLRGPLSGANVLTF	TGTGCCAGCCTGCTCAGGGGACCCCTCTCTGGGGCCAACGTCCTGACTTTC
TRBV30	.	.	TRBJ1-2	CAGGGPRGRGGYTF	TGTGCCGGGGGGGGTCCCAGGGGCCGTGGCGGCTACACCTTC
TRBV5-1	.	.	TRBJ1-5	CASSLAPGGPQHF	TGCGCCAGCAGCTTGGCCCCGGGGGGGCCCCAGCATTTT
TRBV15	TRBD1	.	TRBJ2-1	CATSRVGQGNEQFF	TGTGCCACCAGCAGAGTTGGACAGGGCAATGAGCAGTTCTTC
TRBV28	.	.	TRBJ1-3	CASIPPSSGNTIYF	TGTGCCAGCATCCCACCCAGCTCTGGAAACACCATATATTTT
TRBV7-9	.	.	TRBJ1-1	CASSFRQVMNTEAFF	TGTGCCAGCAGCTTTAGACAGGTCATGAACACTGAAGCTTTCTTT
TRBV25-1	.	.	TRBJ2-1	CASSDTGNNEQFF	TGTGCCAGCAGTGATACAGGAAACAATGAGCAGTTCTTC
TRBV27	.	.	TRBJ1-1	CASSLFSGTEAFF	TGTGCCAGCAGTTTATTTTCGGGGACTGAAGCTTTCTTT
TRBV4-3	.	.	TRBJ1-3	CASSQVQGTGNTIYF	TGCGCCAGCAGCCAAGTCCAGGGTACTGGAAACACCATATATTTT
TRBV19	TRBD1	few	TRBJ1-4	CASSSPGQVKEKLFF	TGTGCCAGTAGTTCCCCGGGACAGGTAAAAGAAAAACTGTTTTTT
TRBV6-1	TRBD2	.	TRBJ2-1	CASPTSGGNEQFF	TGTGCCAGTCCGACTAGCGGGGGCAATGAGCAGTTCTTC
TRBV9	.	.	TRBJ2-1	CASSVEGLSSSYNEQFF	TGTGCCAGCAGCGTAGAGGGACTTTCTAGCTCCTACAATGAGCAGTTCTTC
TRBV29-1	.	few	TRBJ1-2	CSVEKPVGGLNYGYTF	TGCAGCGTTGAAAAGCCGGTGGGAGGCCTTAACTATGGCTACACCTTC
TRBV28	.	.	TRBJ1-4	CASGVPGQIRLEKLFF	TGTGCCAGCGGCGTCCCGGGACAAATACGGTTAGAAAAACTGTTTTTT
TRBV7-6	TRBD2	.	TRBJ2-1	CASSLSGTSGYNEQFF	TGTGCCAGCAGCTTATCCGGGACTAGCGGCTACAATGAGCAGTTCTTC
TRBV5-4	TRBD1	.	TRBJ1-2	CASSVDRGQVGYTF	TGTGCCAGCAGCGTGGACAGGGGGCAGGTGGGCTACACCTTC
TRBV7-2	TRBD1	.	TRBJ1-2	CASDYIRAGGGYTF	TGTGCCAGCGACTATATTCGGGCAGGGGGAGGCTACACCTTC
TRBV4-2	.	.	TRBJ2-5	CASSQELGMETQYF	TGTGCCAGCAGCCAAGAGCTAGGAATGGAGACCCAGTACTTC
TRBV2	.	.	TRBJ2-5	CASSALPSAGLMGEETQYF	TGTGCCAGCAGTGCCCTACCTAGTGCGGGACTCATGGGGGAAGAGACCCAGTACTTC
TRBV7-6	TRBD2	few	TRBJ2-3	CASSLGTGGATDTQYF	TGTGCCAGCAGCTTAGGTACCGGGGGGGCGACAGATACGCAGTATTTT
TRBV5-1	.	few	TRBJ1-4	CASSLSQDAEKLFF	TGCGCCAGCAGCTTGTCCCAGGATGCGGAAAAACTGTTTTTT
TRBV7-2	TRBD1	.	TRBJ2-2	CASSLEGGKAGELFF	TGTGCCAGCAGCTTAGAAGGGGGCAAGGCCGGGGAGCTGTTTTTT
TRBV11-2	.	once	TRBJ1-2	CASSLVGSPGGYTF	TGTGCCAGCAGCTTAGTTGGGTCCCCGGGGGGCTACACCTTC
TRBV9	TRBD1	.	TRBJ1-2	CASSATGGSYGYTF	TGTGCCAGCAGCGCCACAGGGGGCAGCTATGGCTACACCTTC
TRBV5-6	TRBD2	few	TRBJ2-7	CASSLGLADYEQYF	TGTGCCAGCAGCTTGGGACTAGCGGATTACGAGCAGTACTTC
TRBV15	.	.	TRBJ1-1	CATSRDKGENTEAFF	TGTGCCACCAGCAGAGATAAGGGAGAGAACACTGAAGCTTTCTTT
TRBV27	.	.	TRBJ1-1	CASSSQGGTEAFF	TGTGCCAGCAGTTCCCAGGGTGGCACTGAAGCTTTCTTT
TRBV27	.	.	TRBJ2-7	CASSFGRGIYEQYF	TGTGCCAGCAGTTTCGGTCGGGGAATATACGAGCAGTACTTC
TRBV18	.	.	TRBJ1-1	CASSRPGGEGTEAFF	TGTGCCAGCTCGCGACCTGGGGGGGAGGGGACTGAAGCTTTCTTT
TRBV19	TRBD1	.	TRBJ1-5	CASSPTGGSFNQPQHF	TGTGCCAGTAGTCCAACAGGGGGCTCTTTCAATCAGCCCCAGCATTTT
TRBV27	TRBD2	.	TRBJ2-7	CASSLSGVAGGLLTYEQYF	TGTGCCAGCAGTTTATCGGGGGTAGCGGGGGGCCTACTCACCTACGAGCAGTACTTC
TRBV10-1	TRBD1	few	TRBJ1-2	CASSEHRGGGYTF	TGCGCCAGCAGTGAGCACAGGGGAGGTGGCTACACCTTC
TRBV28	.	.	TRBJ1-1	CASSLWLSGTEAFF	TGTGCCAGCAGTTTATGGCTTTCGGGCACTGAAGCTTTCTTT
TRBV29-1	TRBD1	.	TRBJ1-2	CSVGRLGQGNDGYTF	TGCAGCGTTGGACGATTGGGACAGGGTAACGATGGCTACACCTTC
TRBV11-2	TRBD2	.	TRBJ2-2	CASSSRAGGAIGELFF	TGTGCCAGCAGCTCTCGAGCGGGGGGAGCGATCGGGGAGCTGTTTTTT
TRBV7-8	TRBD2	.	TRBJ2-5	CASSLGTSGGQETQYF	TGTGCCAGCAGCTTGGGGACTAGCGGGGGTCAAGAGACCCAGTACTTC
TRBV19	TRBD2	.	TRBJ2-7	CASSMSSGDTTYEQYF	TGTGCCAGTAGTATGTCTAGCGGGGACACCACCTACGAGCAGTACTTC
TRBV7-9	.	.	TRBJ2-7	CASSLTRVGYEQYF	TGTGCCAGCAGCTTGACGCGGGTCGGCTACGAGCAGTACTTC
TRBV29-1	TRBD2	.	TRBJ2-2	CSVRLARNTGELFF	TGCAGCGTAAGACTAGCGCGGAACACCGGGGAGCTGTTTTTT
TRBV2	TRBD2	few	TRBJ2-4	CASRGLALNIQYF	TGTGCCAGCAGGGGACTAGCCTTAAACATTCAGTACTTC
TRBV6-5	TRBD1	.	TRBJ1-1	CASSTGGWTEAFF	TGTGCCAGCAGTACAGGGGGCTGGACTGAAGCTTTCTTT
TRBV7-9	TRBD1	.	TRBJ2-7	CASSLPLTGVYEQYF	TGTGCCAGCAGCTTACCGCTGACAGGGGTCTACGAGCAGTACTTC